This T cell receptor (beta chain) was identified during a study of T-cell reconstitution after alpha-beta-depleted transplantation in children. This clonotype was counted ten times or more. A TCRbeta library incorporating unique molecular identifiers was prepared. TCRdb analysed the PCR reads with MiXCR anew, one entry per CDR3 protein. The data contain 200,000 to 250,000 distinct CDR3 sequences, approximately 9.8% of them singletons. Germline CDR1 reads SGHTA; CDR2 reads FQGNSA. The CDR3 has 13 residues. V shed 5 bases and J shed 2 bases, with 7 bases lying between them. The chain carries TRBV7-2 and TRBJ1-3, with D perhaps matching TRBD1 (6 bases). This clonotype was obtained from a human donor who donated a stem cell graft to a child with SCID. Sequenced material: PBMCs from the stem cell graft donor, taken from the stem cell graft. CDR3 region: CASSRGPGNTIYF. The CDR3 DNA is TGTGCCAGCAGCCGGGGGCCTGGAAACACCATATATTTT.